The clone carrying this TCR beta chain was observed many times. The target antigen is unknown. The data stem from a study of beta chain features in type 1 diabetes. General study findings and limits: Moderate yet significant TCRB CDR3 shortening was seen in Type 1 diabetes patients in all four CD4+ subsets. Individuals with type 1 diabetes displayed fewer insertions and more deletions at VDJ junctions. A potential PCR bias toward shorter templates would be equal in patient and control samples.

CD45RO/CCR7/CD25/CD127/CD95/CD27 staining was used to isolate CD4+ naive, central memory, regulatory and stem cell-like memory cells by sorting. Every bit of the isolated RNA underwent reverse transcription, so sequencing read expressed TCRB transcripts. The data were produced by immunoSEQ multiplex PCR, yet TCRdb's version contains in-frame clones alone and is incomplete. Here the sample spans some 350,000 clones, 9.6% being singletons. V lost 3 bases, J lost 4 bases, and 14 bases lay in between. Germline V gene sequence: CDR1 SGHTA, CDR2 FQGNSA. This CDR3 is 15 amino acids long. The genes are TRBV7-2 and TRBJ2-3, with unresolved D. Sequenced input: central memory CD4+ T cells from blood. The clonotype comes from a man in his thirties or forties with type 1 diabetes. CDR3: CASSLGPQVADTQYF. The CDR3, as DNA: TGTGCCAGCAGCTTGGGTCCGCAGGTGGCAGATACGCAGTATTTT.